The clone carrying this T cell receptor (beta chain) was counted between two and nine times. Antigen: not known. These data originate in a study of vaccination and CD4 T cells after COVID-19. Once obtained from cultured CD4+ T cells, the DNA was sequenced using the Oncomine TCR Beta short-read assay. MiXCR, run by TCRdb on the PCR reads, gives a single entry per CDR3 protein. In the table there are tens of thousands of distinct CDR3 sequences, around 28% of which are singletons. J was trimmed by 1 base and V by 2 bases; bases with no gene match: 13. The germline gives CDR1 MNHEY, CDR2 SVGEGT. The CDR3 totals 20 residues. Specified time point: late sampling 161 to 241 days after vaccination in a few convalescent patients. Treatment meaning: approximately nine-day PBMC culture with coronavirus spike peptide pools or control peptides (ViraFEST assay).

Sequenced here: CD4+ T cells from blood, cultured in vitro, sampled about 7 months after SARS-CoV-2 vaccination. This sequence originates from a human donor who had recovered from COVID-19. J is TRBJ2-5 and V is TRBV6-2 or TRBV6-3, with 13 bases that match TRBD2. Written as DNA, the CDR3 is TGTGCCAGCAGTTACGCCGGACTAGCGGGAGACGGAAAGACCCAAGAGACCCAGTACTTC. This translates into CASSYAGLAGDGKTQETQYF.